This T cell receptor beta chain derives from a study of control samples from healthy donors and cancer patients. Only in-frame clones appear in the TCRdb table, and some are missing; sequencing was by immunoSEQ multiplex PCR. The sample lists 100,000 to 150,000 clones; almost 95% were seen once. Looked up from germline, CDR1 is SNHLY and CDR2 is FYNNEI. The CDR3 sequence is 14 residues long. V shed 6 bases, J shed 2 bases, and the junction held 3 bases outside the gene matches. This clonotype was sampled from a man aged 80 or over with head and neck cancer. The V and J genes are TRBV2 and TRBJ2-7; 11 bases are shared with TRBD1. Source material: PBMCs. The CDR3 is CASRPGQGAYEQYF. The CDR3 bases are TGTGCCAGCAGACCGGGACAGGGGGCCTACGAGCAGTACTTC.